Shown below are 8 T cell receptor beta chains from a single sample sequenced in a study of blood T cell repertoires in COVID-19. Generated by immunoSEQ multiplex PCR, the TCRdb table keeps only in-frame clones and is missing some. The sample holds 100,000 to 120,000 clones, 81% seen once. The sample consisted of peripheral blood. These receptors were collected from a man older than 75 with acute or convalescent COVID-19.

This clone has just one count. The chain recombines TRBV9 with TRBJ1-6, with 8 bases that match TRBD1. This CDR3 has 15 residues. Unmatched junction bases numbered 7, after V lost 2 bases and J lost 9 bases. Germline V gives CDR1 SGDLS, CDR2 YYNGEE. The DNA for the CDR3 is TGTGCCAGCAGCGTTCTCGGGACAGGTATTTCACCCCTCCACTTT. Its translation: CASSVLGTGISPLHF.

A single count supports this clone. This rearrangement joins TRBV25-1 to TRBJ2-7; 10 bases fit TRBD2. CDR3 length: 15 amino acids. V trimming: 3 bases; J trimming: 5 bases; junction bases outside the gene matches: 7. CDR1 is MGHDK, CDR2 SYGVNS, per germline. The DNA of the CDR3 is TGTGCCAGCAGTGATGTTCTAGCGGGAGTGCACGAGCAGTACTTC. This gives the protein CASSDVLAGVHEQYF.

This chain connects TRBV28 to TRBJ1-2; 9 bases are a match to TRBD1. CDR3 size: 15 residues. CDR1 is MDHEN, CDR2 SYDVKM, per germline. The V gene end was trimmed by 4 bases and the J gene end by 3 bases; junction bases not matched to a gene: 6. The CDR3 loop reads CASSSPGQGDYGYTF. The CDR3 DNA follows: TGTGCCAGCAGTTCTCCGGGACAGGGTGACTATGGCTACACCTTC.

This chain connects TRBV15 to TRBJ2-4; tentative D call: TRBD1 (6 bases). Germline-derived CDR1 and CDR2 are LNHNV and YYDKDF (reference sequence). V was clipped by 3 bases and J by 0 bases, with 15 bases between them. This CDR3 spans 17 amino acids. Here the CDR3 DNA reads TGTGCCACCAGCAGCGAAGGGGGTTCCTTAGCCAAAAACATTCAGTACTTC. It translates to CATSSEGGSLAKNIQYF. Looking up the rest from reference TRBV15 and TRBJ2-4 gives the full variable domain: DAMVIQNPRYQVTQFGKPVTLSCSQTLNHNVMYWYQQKSSQAPKLLFHYYDKDFNNEADTPDNFQSRRPNTSFCFLDIRSPGLGDTAMYLCATSSEGGSLAKNIQYFGAGTRLSVL.

This CDR3 is CASSYDYRNEQFF. The CDR3 coding sequence is TGTGCCAGCAGTTATGACTACCGCAATGAGCAGTTCTTC. This sequence joins TRBV28 and TRBJ2-1; D might be TRBD2 (5 bases). The length of the CDR3 is 13 residues. Germline V gives CDR1 MDHEN, CDR2 SYDVKM. Trimming took off 4 bases at V and 6 bases at J, with 10 bases between the two ends. Full variable domain (missing parts from reference TRBV28 and TRBJ2-1): DVKVTQSSRYLVKRTGEKVFLECVQDMDHENMFWYRQDPGLGLRLIYFSYDVKMKEKGDIPEGYSVSREKKERFSLILESASTNQTSMYLCASSYDYRNEQFFGPGTRLTVL.

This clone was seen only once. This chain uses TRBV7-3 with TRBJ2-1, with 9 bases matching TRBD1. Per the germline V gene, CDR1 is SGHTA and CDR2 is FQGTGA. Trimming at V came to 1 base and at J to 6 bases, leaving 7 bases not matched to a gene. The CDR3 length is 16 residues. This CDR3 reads CASSLNFGTGTNEQFF. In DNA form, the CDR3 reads TGTGCCAGCAGCTTAAATTTTGGGACAGGGACCAATGAGCAGTTCTTC. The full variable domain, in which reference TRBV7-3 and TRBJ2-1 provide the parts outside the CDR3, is GAGVSQTPSNKVTEKGKYVELRCDPISGHTALYWYRQSLGQGPEFLIYFQGTGAADDSGLPNDRFFAVRPEGSVSTLKIQRTERGDSAVYLCASSLNFGTGTNEQFFGPGTRLTVL.

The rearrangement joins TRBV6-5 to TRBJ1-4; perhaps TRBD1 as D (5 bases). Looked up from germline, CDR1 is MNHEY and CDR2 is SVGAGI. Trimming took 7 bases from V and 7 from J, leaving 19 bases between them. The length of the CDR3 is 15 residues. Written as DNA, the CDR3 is TGTGCCAGCACCCGGGGGTTCCCCGTGGGTGAAAAACTGTTTTTT. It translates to CASTRGFPVGEKLFF.

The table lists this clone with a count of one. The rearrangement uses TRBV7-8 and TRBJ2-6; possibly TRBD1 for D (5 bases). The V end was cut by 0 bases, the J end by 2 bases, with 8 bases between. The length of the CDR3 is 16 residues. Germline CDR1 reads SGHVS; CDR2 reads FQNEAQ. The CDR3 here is CASSLAGAAGANVLTF. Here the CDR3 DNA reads TGTGCCAGCAGCTTAGCAGGGGCCGCTGGGGCCAACGTCCTGACTTTC.